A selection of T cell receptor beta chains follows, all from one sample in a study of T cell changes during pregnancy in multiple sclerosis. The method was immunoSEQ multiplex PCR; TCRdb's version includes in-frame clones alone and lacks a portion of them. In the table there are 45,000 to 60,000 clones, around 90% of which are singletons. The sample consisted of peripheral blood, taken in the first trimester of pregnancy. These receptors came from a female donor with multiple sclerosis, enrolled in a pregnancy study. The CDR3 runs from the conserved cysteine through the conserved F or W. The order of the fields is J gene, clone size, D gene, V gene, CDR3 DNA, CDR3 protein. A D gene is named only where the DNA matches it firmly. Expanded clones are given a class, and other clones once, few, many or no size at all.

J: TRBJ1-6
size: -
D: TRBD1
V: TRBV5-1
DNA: TGCGCCAGCAGCTTGGCCGGACAGGGACGGAATTCACCCCTCCACTTT
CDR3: CASSLAGQGRNSPLHF

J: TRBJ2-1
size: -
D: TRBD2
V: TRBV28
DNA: TGTGCCAGCAGCCGTACTAGCGGGGGGGACAATGAGCAGTTCTTC
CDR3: CASSRTSGGDNEQFF

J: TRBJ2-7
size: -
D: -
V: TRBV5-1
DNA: TGCGCCAGCAGCTTGACGGGGAACGAGCAGTACTTC
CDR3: CASSLTGNEQYF

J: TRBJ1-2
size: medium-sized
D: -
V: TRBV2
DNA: TGTGCCGGGTCCCGGGACACTAACTATGGCTACACCTTC
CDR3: CAGSRDTNYGYTF

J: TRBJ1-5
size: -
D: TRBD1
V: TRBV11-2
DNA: TGTGCCAGCAGCCGCGGGACAGGGAGCAATCAGCCCCAGCATTTT
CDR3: CASSRGTGSNQPQHF

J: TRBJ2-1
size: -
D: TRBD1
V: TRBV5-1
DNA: TGCGCCAGCAGAATGGACAGGGGGAGCGGGCAGTTCTTC
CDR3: CASRMDRGSGQFF

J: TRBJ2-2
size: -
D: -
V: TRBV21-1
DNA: TGTGCCAGCAGCAAAGAAGGGGGGGGATACCGAAACACCGGGGAGCTGTTTTTT
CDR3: CASSKEGGGYRNTGELFF

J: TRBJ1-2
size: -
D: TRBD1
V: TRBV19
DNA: TGTGCCAGTAGTGCAACCAGGGGGATCTATGGCTACACCTTC
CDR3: CASSATRGIYGYTF

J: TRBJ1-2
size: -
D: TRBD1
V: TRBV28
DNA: TGTGCCAGCAGTTGGGGTTTCCTGGGACAGCTTAACTATGGCTACACCTTC
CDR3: CASSWGFLGQLNYGYTF

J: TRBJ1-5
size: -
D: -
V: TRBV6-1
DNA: TGTGCCAGCGGGGAGGGGGGCCAGCCCCAGCATTTT
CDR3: CASGEGGQPQHF

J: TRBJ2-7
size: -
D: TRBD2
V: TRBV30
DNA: TGTGCCTGGAGTGTAGGACTAGCGGGGGGACTTGGCTACGAGCAGTACTTC
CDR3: CAWSVGLAGGLGYEQYF

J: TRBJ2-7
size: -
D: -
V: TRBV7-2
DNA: TGTGCCAGCAGCTATTTACTAGCTACCTACGAGCAGTACTTC
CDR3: CASSYLLATYEQYF

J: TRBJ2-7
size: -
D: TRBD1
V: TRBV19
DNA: TGTGCCAGTAGTATTAACAGGGGGGCCGCCTACGAGCAGTACTTC
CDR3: CASSINRGAAYEQYF

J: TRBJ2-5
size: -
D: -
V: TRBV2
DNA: TGTGCCAGCAGTGGCCCCTACAGGTCTTCTGTGGAGACCCAGTACTTC
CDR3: CASSGPYRSSVETQYF

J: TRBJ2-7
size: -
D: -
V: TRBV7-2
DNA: TGTGCCAGCAGCTTAGTTCCGGTTAGCTCCTACGAGCAGTACTTC
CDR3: CASSLVPVSSYEQYF

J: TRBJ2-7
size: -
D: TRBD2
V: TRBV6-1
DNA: TGTGCCAGCAGTGGATCCGACCGCTCGCAGGGAGGGGAATCCTCCGAGCAGTACTTC
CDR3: CASSGSDRSQGGESSEQYF

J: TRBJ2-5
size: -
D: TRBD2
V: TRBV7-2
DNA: TGTGCCAGCAGCTTAGACGGGGGGGCCGGGTTGGTGGCCCAGTACTTC
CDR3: CASSLDGGAGLVAQYF